A selection of T cell receptor beta chains follows, all from one sample in a study of cytomegalovirus exposure and HLA in healthy donors. The repertoire was sequenced with immunoSEQ multiplex PCR; TCRdb's copy has only in-frame clones and lacks some. The top ten hold 2.5% to 3% of the sample, which has roughly 200,000 clones, roughly 80% seen once. What was sequenced was PBMCs. All receptors derive from a man aged 30-40 years in good health and CMV-seronegative. The CDR3 runs from the conserved cysteine through the conserved F or W. The order of the fields is clone size, D gene, V gene, J gene, CDR3 length, CDR3 protein, CDR3 DNA. A D gene is named only where the DNA matches it firmly. A clone size is listed for some rows: how often the clone was seen (once, few, many), or a class if it is expanded.

>-|-|TRBV6-5|TRBJ1-5|15
CASSPQGLGNQPQHF
TGTGCCAGCAGCCCACAGGGATTGGGCAATCAGCCCCAGCATTTT
>-|TRBD2|TRBV4-2|TRBJ2-7|16
CASPQGSGGPHYGQYF
TGTGCCAGCCCTCAAGGCAGCGGGGGGCCACACTACGGGCAGTACTTC
>-|TRBD2|TRBV2|TRBJ2-5|15
CASSETSGGRETQYF
TGTGCCAGCAGTGAGACTAGCGGGGGGCGGGAGACCCAGTACTTC
>-|TRBD1|TRBV2|TRBJ2-3|17
CASSEGTGSLYTDTQYF
TGTGCCAGCAGTGAGGGGACAGGGTCCTTGTACACAGATACGCAGTATTTT
>-|-|TRBV5-6|TRBJ2-3|16
CASSLRAGVSTDTQYF
TGTGCCAGCAGCTTGAGGGCAGGGGTCAGCACAGATACGCAGTATTTT
>-|TRBD1|TRBV7-2|TRBJ1-3|11
CASQGGNTIYF
TGTGCCAGCCAGGGGGGTAACACCATATATTTT
>once|TRBD1|TRBV27|TRBJ2-7|13
CASSTGQTYEQYF
TGTGCCAGCAGTACGGGACAGACCTACGAGCAGTACTTC
>-|-|TRBV5-1|TRBJ1-1|13
CASSLKQDTEAFF
TGCGCCAGCAGCTTGAAACAGGACACTGAAGCTTTCTTT
>-|TRBD1|TRBV7-9|TRBJ2-4|17
CASSPGQGAMAKNIQYF
TGTGCCAGCAGCCCAGGACAGGGGGCGATGGCCAAAAACATTCAGTACTTC
>once|-|TRBV5-4|TRBJ2-5|14
CASSFQGTQETQYF
TGTGCCAGCAGCTTCCAGGGAACGCAAGAGACCCAGTACTTC
>-|-|TRBV15|TRBJ1-1|14
CATSRADLRGLAFF
TGTGCCACCAGCAGAGCCGACCTCAGGGGCTTAGCTTTCTTT
>-|-|TRBV20-1|TRBJ1-2|10
CSASILRYTF
TGCAGTGCTAGTATCCTTCGCTACACCTTC
>-|-|TRBV9|TRBJ1-1|14
CASSAQGLNTEAFF
TGTGCCAGCAGCGCCCAGGGGCTGAACACTGAAGCTTTCTTT
>-|TRBD2|TRBV7-9|TRBJ2-5|15
CASSRGLAGVETQYF
TGTGCCAGCAGCAGAGGACTAGCGGGGGTGGAGACCCAGTACTTC
>-|-|TRBV28|TRBJ1-1|15
CASSPPLKLNTEAFF
TGTGCCAGCAGTCCCCCCCTTAAATTGAACACTGAAGCTTTCTTT
>-|-|TRBV12-5|TRBJ2-3|18
CASGFPGLLASHTDTQYF
TGTGCTAGTGGTTTCCCTGGTTTGCTGGCATCCCACACAGATACGCAGTATTTT
>-|TRBD2|TRBV28|TRBJ2-5|17
CASSPRTSGGDQETQYF
TGTGCCAGCAGTCCCAGGACTAGCGGGGGAGACCAAGAGACCCAGTACTTC
>few|-|TRBV21-1|TRBJ2-1|14
CASRRTGGGDEQFF
TGTGCCAGCAGACGGACAGGGGGCGGGGATGAGCAGTTCTTC
>once|-|TRBV7-8|TRBJ2-1|14
CASSSRVGNNEQFF
TGTGCCAGCAGCTCCAGGGTGGGGAACAATGAGCAGTTCTTC
>-|-|TRBV21-1|TRBJ2-7|13
CACGTGHSYEQYF
TGTGCCTGCGGGACAGGGCACTCCTACGAGCAGTACTTC
>-|-|TRBV9|TRBJ2-3|13
CASSAPSTDTQYF
TGTGCCAGCAGCGCCCCGAGCACAGATACGCAGTATTTT
>-|-|TRBV5-6|TRBJ1-5|16
CASSFRRGGRYQPQHF
TGTGCCAGCAGCTTCCGCCGGGGGGGACGATATCAGCCCCAGCATTTT
>-|-|TRBV27|TRBJ2-7|13
CASSLGAGFEQYF
TGTGCCAGCAGTTTAGGGGCGGGATTCGAGCAGTACTTC
>-|-|TRBV4-3|TRBJ2-5|13
CASSQDLLETQYF
TGCGCCAGCAGCCAAGATCTGTTGGAGACCCAGTACTTC
>-|TRBD1|TRBV6-5|TRBJ2-7|14
CASRPGQGRYEQYF
TGTGCCAGCAGACCTGGACAGGGGCGTTACGAGCAGTACTTC
>-|TRBD1|TRBV11-2|TRBJ2-3|14
CASSLDRGPDTQYF
TGTGCCAGCAGCTTAGACAGGGGGCCGGATACGCAGTATTTT
>-|TRBD1|TRBV28|TRBJ1-5|14
CASGGGQASQPQHF
TGTGCCAGCGGTGGGGGACAGGCTAGTCAGCCCCAGCATTTT
>-|-|TRBV5-1|TRBJ1-2|16
CASSLGHTSAFSGYTF
TGCGCCAGCAGCTTGGGGCACACCAGCGCCTTCTCCGGCTACACCTTC
>-|-|TRBV13|TRBJ2-1|17
CASRPVDSGRAYNEQFF
TGTGCCAGCAGACCCGTAGACAGCGGGCGGGCCTACAATGAGCAGTTCTTC
>-|-|TRBV2|TRBJ1-3|15
CASNDEVARGNTIYF
TGTGCCAGCAACGACGAGGTAGCGCGTGGAAACACCATATATTTT
>-|-|TRBV7-2|TRBJ1-1|15
CASSLEIRRNTEAFF
TGTGCCAGCAGCTTAGAGATCAGGCGGAACACTGAAGCTTTCTTT
>-|-|TRBV7-9|TRBJ2-1|11
CASSLGTEQFF
TGTGCCAGCAGCTTAGGGACAGAGCAGTTCTTC
>-|-|TRBV4-2|TRBJ1-2|16
CASSQERPTPSYGYTF
TGTGCCAGCAGCCAAGAGAGGCCCACCCCCTCCTATGGCTACACCTTC
>-|-|TRBV27|TRBJ2-7|15
CASRTGFILPYEQYF
TGTGCCAGTCGGACGGGATTTATTTTACCCTACGAGCAGTACTTC
>few|-|TRBV7-8|TRBJ2-2|14
CASSRTEGTGELFF
TGTGCCAGCAGCAGGACAGAAGGAACCGGGGAGCTGTTTTTT
>few|-|TRBV5-3|TRBJ2-5|15
CARSSSWGDQETQYF
TGTGCCAGAAGCAGTTCGTGGGGCGATCAAGAGACCCAGTACTTC
>once|TRBD1|TRBV27|TRBJ2-7|14
CASRETGVSYEQYF
TGTGCCAGCAGAGAGACAGGGGTGTCCTACGAGCAGTACTTC
>-|TRBD2|TRBV9|TRBJ2-7|14
CASSRGLAGYEQYF
TGTGCCAGCAGCCGTGGACTAGCGGGGTACGAGCAGTACTTC
>-|TRBD1|TRBV15|TRBJ2-2|13
CATGTAATGELFF
TGTGCCACCGGGACAGCCGCGACCGGGGAGCTGTTTTTT
>-|-|TRBV9|TRBJ2-6|15
CASIGRHSGASVLTF
TGTGCCAGCATAGGCCGACACTCTGGGGCCAGCGTCCTGACTTTC